Listed here are 25 T cell receptor beta chains from one sample, sequenced in a study of OX40 agonist ivuxolimab in advanced cancers. The table came from immunoSEQ multiplex PCR; TCRdb's copy has only in-frame clones and leaves some out. The table has roughly 70,000 clones, roughly 87% seen once. This sample comprised CD4+ or CD8+ T cells sorted from blood, obtained in a trial of the OX40 agonist ivuxolimab. The receptors here all came from an adult with an advanced solid tumor such as melanoma, head and neck, liver or kidney cancer.

This rearrangement joins TRBV5-1 to TRBJ2-3; TRBD2 aligns across 16 bases. The CDR3 spans 18 residues. CDR1 is SGHRS and CDR2 is YFSETQ in the germline V gene. V was pared by 3 bases and J by 4 bases, with 8 bases of the junction left unmatched. As DNA, the CDR3 is TGCGCCAGCAGCTATACCGGGACTAGCGGGGGGGCGGCAGATACGCAGTATTTT. Amino acids: CASSYTGTSGGAADTQYF.

CDR3 sequence: CASIVAGGGYEQYF. The CDR3 nucleotides read TGTGCCAGCATAGTGGCAGGGGGAGGCTACGAGCAGTACTTC. The chain links TRBV2 to TRBJ2-7; maybe TRBD1 (7 bases). Germline V gives CDR1 SNHLY, CDR2 FYNNEI. The CDR3 has 14 residues. With 7 bases removed from V and 3 bases from J, the gap between germline ends came to 16 bases.

This clone came up once. The chain joins TRBV9 to TRBJ1-1, with a tentative D call TRBD1 (6 bases). CDR1 and CDR2 (germline): SGDLS, YYNGEE. Trimming stripped 2 bases from V and 2 bases from J, with 7 bases between. This CDR3 has 13 residues. CDR3 sequence reads: CASSVDSNTEAFF. The CDR3 coding sequence is TGTGCCAGCAGCGTGGACAGTAACACTGAAGCTTTCTTT.

V usage is TRBV11-1 and J usage is TRBJ2-1; no reliable D call. Germline V gene data show CDR1 as SGHAT and CDR2 as FQDESV (reference sequence). The V end lost 2 bases, the J end lost 8 bases, and 7 bases lay between the germline ends. The CDR3 totals 12 residues. CDR3 DNA: TGTGCCAGCAGCTTACCTGGCTATGAGCAGTTCTTC. This translates into CASSLPGYEQFF.

This chain links TRBV7-9 with TRBJ2-1; D tentatively reads TRBD1 or TRBD2 (5 bases each). Trimming pared 7 bases from V and 6 bases from J, leaving 10 bases between. CDR3 size: 12 residues. Germline-derived CDR1 and CDR2 are SEHNR and FQNEAQ (reference sequence). The CDR3 here is CASNLGRNEQFF. In nucleotides, the CDR3 is TGTGCCAGCAACCTGGGACGCAATGAGCAGTTCTTC.

The V and J genes are TRBV2 and TRBJ2-3, with TRBD2 matching 8 bases. The CDR3 has 13 amino acids. V was clipped by 8 bases and J by 3 bases; unmatched bases: 4. Germline CDR1 reads SNHLY; CDR2 reads FYNNEI. The CDR3 protein is CASAERETDTQYF. The CDR3 nucleotides read TGTGCCAGCGCCGAGCGGGAGACAGATACGCAGTATTTT.

The chain uses TRBV19 and TRBJ1-4; tentatively, D is TRBD1 (6 bases). Deletions cut 6 bases from V and 7 bases from J, with 18 bases between. The CDR3 spans 15 residues. Germline V CDR1 and CDR2: LNHDA, SQIVND (reference sequence). The CDR3 DNA reads as TGTGCCAGTAGACAACAACAGGGTGGCGGTGAAAAACTGTTTTTT. Encoded protein: CASRQQQGGGEKLFF.

On this clone itself: In the same sample, other DNA sequences code for this CDR3. This rearrangement joins TRBV5-6 to TRBJ2-5; unclear D gene. V was trimmed by 4 bases and J by 4 bases, leaving 5 bases between them. Per germline, CDR1 SGHDT and CDR2 YYEEEE. CDR3 length equals 11 residues. The CDR3 sequence is CASSLRETQYF. CDR3 DNA: TGTGCCAGCAGCCTCAGAGAGACCCAGTACTTC.

The genes are TRBV7-9 and TRBJ1-2; the D gene is possibly TRBD1 (5 bases). The germline V gene has CDR1 SEHNR and CDR2 FQNEAQ (reference sequence). V lost 5 bases, J lost 0 bases, and 10 bases lay in between. The CDR3 has 14 amino acids. CDR3 in amino acids: CASSQMGANYGYTF. CDR3 in DNA: TGTGCCAGCAGCCAAATGGGGGCTAACTATGGCTACACCTTC. The entire variable domain, with the rest obtained from reference TRBV7-9 and TRBJ1-2, is as follows: DTGVSQNPRHKITKRGQNVTFRCDPISEHNRLYWYRQTLGQGPEFLTYFQNEAQLEKSRLLSDRFSAERPKGSFSTLEIQRTEQGDSAMYLCASSQMGANYGYTFGSGTRLTVV.

The chain joins TRBV7-2 to TRBJ2-7; 13 nucleotides match TRBD2. Germline CDR1 reads SGHTA; CDR2 reads FQGNSA. V dropped 4 bases and J dropped 2; count of bases not matched to a gene: 2. The CDR3 has 15 residues. The CDR3 coding sequence is TGTGCCAGCAGCTCAGGACTAGCGGGGGCCTACGAGCAGTACTTC. It codes for CASSSGLAGAYEQYF.

The chain couples TRBV28 to TRBJ2-7; D is unresolved. Deletions cut 2 bases from V and 7 bases from J, with 15 bases between. The CDR3 contains 14 residues. Germline CDR1 and CDR2: MDHEN and SYDVKM. CDR3 region: CASSLRQVMREQYF. In DNA form, the CDR3 reads TGTGCCAGCAGTTTAAGGCAGGTTATGAGGGAGCAGTACTTC. The entire variable domain, with the rest obtained from reference TRBV28 and TRBJ2-7, is as follows: DVKVTQSSRYLVKRTGEKVFLECVQDMDHENMFWYRQDPGLGLRLIYFSYDVKMKEKGDIPEGYSVSREKKERFSLILESASTNQTSMYLCASSLRQVMREQYFGPGTRLTVT.

This sequence joins TRBV7-8 and TRBJ1-1, with D unclear. The CDR3 sequence is 16 residues long. Germline V lookup: CDR1 SGHVS, CDR2 FQNEAQ. With 2 bases removed from V and 0 bases from J, the gap between germline ends came to 13 bases. CDR3 region: CASSLFVGPVNTEAFF. CDR3 DNA: TGTGCCAGCAGCTTATTTGTCGGTCCAGTGAACACTGAAGCTTTCTTT.

The chain carries TRBV7-8 and TRBJ1-1; possible D gene TRBD1, 6 bases. Trimming took 5 bases from V and 2 from J, leaving 12 bases between them. Germline-derived CDR1 and CDR2 are SGHVS and FQNEAQ. This CDR3 comprises 14 residues. CDR3 protein: CASSLGTLNTEAFF. CDR3 sequence (DNA): TGTGCCAGCAGCCTGGGGACACTAAACACTGAAGCTTTCTTT. Together with reference TRBV7-8 and TRBJ1-1, the CDR3 gives the full variable domain: GAGVSQSPRYKVAKRGQDVALRCDPISGHVSLFWYQQALGQGPEFLTYFQNEAQLDKSGLPSDRFFAERPEGSVSTLKIQRTQQEDSAVYLCASSLGTLNTEAFFGQGTRLTVV.

This chain connects TRBV18 to TRBJ1-1, with 9 bases matching TRBD1. V was clipped by 2 bases and J by 2 bases; unmatched bases: 9. Per germline, CDR1 KGHSH and CDR2 LQKENI. This CDR3 is built from 17 residues. For the CDR3, the DNA is TGTGCCAGCTCACCATTGGGACAGGGCTTTCGTAACACTGAAGCTTTCTTT. Its translation is CASSPLGQGFRNTEAFF. Full variable domain (outside the CDR3, taken from reference TRBV18 and TRBJ1-1): NAGVMQNPRHLVRRRGQEARLRCSPMKGHSHVYWYRQLPEEGLKFMVYLQKENIIDESGMPKERFSAEFPKEGPSILRIQQVVRGDSAAYFCASSPLGQGFRNTEAFFGQGTRLTVV.

V usage is TRBV5-1 and J usage is TRBJ1-2; D gene uncertain. V lost 4 bases and J 0 bases, leaving 13 bases between the germline ends. Per germline, CDR1 SGHRS and CDR2 YFSETQ. This CDR3 is 15 amino acids long. CDR3 DNA: TGCGCCAGCAGCAGATCTGAAGGGTCTAACTATGGCTACACCTTC. Translating it yields CASSRSEGSNYGYTF.

About this clone itself: The same CDR3 is also encoded by other DNA sequences in this sample. The gene calls are TRBV18 and TRBJ2-2; no definite D call. The CDR3 runs to 13 residues. V gave up 0 bases and J gave up 2 bases, with 1 base separating them. From germline, CDR1 is KGHSH and CDR2 LQKENI. Here the CDR3 reads CASSPPNTGELFF. CDR3 nucleotide sequence: TGTGCCAGCTCACCACCCAACACCGGGGAGCTGTTTTTT.

This sequence joins TRBV28 and TRBJ1-2, with TRBD1 matching over 7 bases. Trimming at V came to 6 bases and at J to 4 bases, leaving 11 bases not matched to a gene. The length of the CDR3 is 15 residues. Per germline, CDR1 MDHEN and CDR2 SYDVKM. This CDR3 reads CASSTLGGQLYGYTF. The CDR3 coding sequence is TGTGCCAGCAGCACCCTCGGGGGACAGCTCTATGGCTACACCTTC.

This chain uses TRBV5-4 with TRBJ1-5; D not resolved. The CDR3 has 14 amino acids. V dropped 0 bases and J dropped 4 bases, with 8 bases sitting between them. In germline, CDR1 is SGHNT, CDR2 YYREEE (reference sequence). The CDR3 region has the DNA TGTGCCAGCAGCTTGGGAGGCCAGAATCAGCCCCAGCATTTT. Its translation: CASSLGGQNQPQHF.

The count of this clone is one. The chain employs TRBV2 and TRBJ2-4; 9 nucleotides match TRBD1. J gave up 0 bases and V 6 bases, and 15 bases lay outside the gene matches. This CDR3 comprises 19 residues. The germline CDR1 and CDR2 sequences are SNHLY and FYNNEI. Here the CDR3 DNA reads TGTGCCAGCAGGAGGGCGGGACAGGGTACTGAAAGAGCCAAAAACATTCAGTACTTC. It codes for CASRRAGQGTERAKNIQYF.

This clone was counted only a few times. The genes are TRBV9 and TRBJ2-1; D is uncertain. The V gene's germline CDR1 is SGDLS and CDR2 YYNGEE. The CDR3 runs to 17 residues. The V and J ends lost 3 bases and 7 bases respectively, with 23 bases between them. This CDR3 reads CASSAFSSVTTKNEQFF. CDR3 DNA sequence: TGTGCCAGCAGCGCTTTCTCGTCGGTCACTACGAAGAATGAGCAGTTCTTC.

This clone was counted once. CDR3 nucleotides: TGTGCCAGTAGTATATCGGGCGGAATTAACTATGGCTACACCTTC. Translating it yields CASSISGGINYGYTF. This chain links TRBV19 with TRBJ1-2; D not resolved. Germline lookup yields CDR1 LNHDA and CDR2 SQIVND (reference sequence). The CDR3 totals 15 residues. Trimming took off 2 bases at V and 1 base at J, with 11 bases between the two ends.

This chain links TRBV19 with TRBJ1-2, with D uncertain. Germline values: CDR1 LNHDA, CDR2 SQIVND (reference sequence). The CDR3 is 11 amino acids. The germline V and J ends were trimmed by 7 bases and 0 bases, with 3 bases remaining between them. The CDR3 DNA sequence: TGTGCCAGTACAGCTAACTATGGCTACACCTTC. Translation gives CASTANYGYTF.

J is TRBJ2-1 and V is TRBV29-1; 12 nucleotides match TRBD2. Losses at the gene ends were 4 bases for V and 8 bases for J; bases not matched to a gene: 3. Germline CDR1 is SQVTM and CDR2 is ANQGSEA. CDR3 size: 13 residues. CDR3 nucleotides: TGCAGCGTTGGGAGACTAGCGGGAGATGAGCAGTTCTTC. This codes for CSVGRLAGDEQFF.

The CDR3: CASSEARTRETQYF. The CDR3 DNA is TGCGCCAGCAGTGAAGCGCGGACCCGGGAGACCCAGTACTTC. V and J are TRBV10-1 and TRBJ2-5; D remains unclear. Looked up from germline, CDR1 is WNHNN and CDR2 is SYGVQD (reference sequence). Trimming stripped 3 bases from V and 5 bases from J, with 13 bases between. The CDR3 runs 14 residues.

This clone was detected only a few times. The rearrangement uses TRBV7-2 and TRBJ2-6; possible D gene TRBD2, 5 bases. The CDR3 extends over 15 amino acids. In germline, CDR1 is SGHTA, CDR2 FQGNSA. Trimming stripped 3 bases from V and 3 bases from J, with 9 bases between. The CDR3 DNA reads as TGTGCCAGCAGCTTCCGGGGTAATGGGGCCAACGTCCTGACTTTC. The encoded protein is CASSFRGNGANVLTF.